Below, 27 T cell receptor beta chains from the same sample are listed, as sequenced in a study of blood T cells in healthy people across ages. Sample-barcoded 5' priming and a J-beta primer mix drove a second PCR of about 6 to 12 cycles. TCRdb itself ran the 5' RACE reads through MiXCR, one entry per CDR3 protein. The table records some 1.5 million distinct CDR3 sequences, approximately 39% of them present only once. The sequenced material came from blood. Receptors were obtained from a woman in her late teens or twenties in good health.

The V call is TRBV20-1, the J call TRBJ2-1, with D possibly being TRBD1 or TRBD2 (5 bases each). There are 13 residues in the CDR3. The germline V and J ends were trimmed by 6 bases and 6 bases, with 15 bases remaining between them. Looked up from germline, CDR1 is DFQATT and CDR2 is SNEGSKA (reference sequence). The CDR3 nucleotides are TGCAGTGCAGCCCGAGGGGTCCTCAATGAGCAGTTCTTC. Translation: CSAARGVLNEQFF.

A few counts support this clonotype. The chain links TRBV5-1 to TRBJ1-1, with a possible D match to TRBD1 (6 bases). The CDR3 has 16 residues. CDR1 is SGHRS and CDR2 is YFSETQ in the germline V gene. Trimming pared 2 bases from V and 1 base from J, leaving 15 bases between. The CDR3 region is CASSFYTLGGNTEAFF. The CDR3 coding sequence is TGCGCCAGCAGCTTTTACACTCTAGGGGGGAACACTGAAGCTTTCTTT.

The chain uses TRBV9 and TRBJ1-1; the match to TRBD1 covers 9 bases. With 0 bases clipped from V and 11 bases from J, the junction kept 8 bases outside the gene matches. The CDR3 length is 14 residues. The V gene's germline CDR1 is SGDLS and CDR2 YYNGEE. CDR3 region: CASSVGPGTGSAFF. The CDR3, as DNA: TGTGCCAGCAGCGTAGGCCCAGGGACAGGGTCCGCTTTCTTT.

CDR3 coding DNA: TGTGCCAGCAGCTCAGGACAGCGAACGGGTGCCTACGAGCAGTACTTC. Protein sequence: CASSSGQRTGAYEQYF. The gene calls are TRBV7-2 and TRBJ2-7, with D maybe TRBD1 (6 bases). Trimming shortened V by 4 bases and J by 2 bases, and 18 bases separated the two germline ends. The CDR3 has 16 residues. The germline V gene encodes CDR1 SGHTA and CDR2 FQGNSA. The complete variable domain, with remaining parts taken from reference TRBV7-2 and TRBJ2-7, reads GAGVSQSPSNKVTEKGKDVELRCDPISGHTALYWYRQSLGQGLEFLIYFQGNSAPDKSGLPSDRFSAERTGGSVSTLTIQRTQQEDSAVYLCASSSGQRTGAYEQYFGPGTRLTVT.

This clonotype was found a few times. The chain recombines TRBV28 with TRBJ2-4; tentatively, D is TRBD2 (6 bases). Looked up from germline, CDR1 is MDHEN and CDR2 is SYDVKM. CDR3 size: 17 residues. Trimming shortened V by 5 bases and J by 0 bases, and 17 bases separated the two germline ends. CDR3 nucleotide sequence: TGTGCCAGCAGTCCCTTGGGGAGGTCTATAGCCAAAAACATTCAGTACTTC. Protein sequence: CASSPLGRSIAKNIQYF.

The V call is TRBV12-3 or TRBV12-4, the J call TRBJ2-1; 12 bases map to TRBD2. Losses at the gene ends were 5 bases for V and 4 bases for J; bases not matched to a gene: 9. The CDR3 has 17 residues. Here the CDR3 reads CASSGSGLAGPYNEQFF. The CDR3 bases are TGTGCCAGCAGTGGGTCCGGACTAGCGGGGCCTTACAATGAGCAGTTCTTC.

The CDR3 bases are TGTGCCATCAGTGAACGGTCGCTAGACACTGAAGCTTTCTTT. Translation gives CAISERSLDTEAFF. This rearrangement joins TRBV10-3 to TRBJ1-1, with D uncertain. Trimming shortened V by 3 bases and J by 3 bases, and 11 bases separated the two germline ends. The CDR3 is 14 residues long. Germline values: CDR1 ENHRY, CDR2 SYGVKD.

The chain is built from TRBV12-3 or TRBV12-4 and TRBJ2-7; 10 nucleotides match TRBD1. The CDR3 spans 17 residues. The junction had 11 bases not matched to a gene; V was cut back by 6 bases and J by 0 bases. The CDR3 DNA reads as TGTGCCAGCAGCCGGACAGGGGGGAAATGGACCTCCTACGAGCAGTACTTC. Encoded protein: CASSRTGGKWTSYEQYF.

This clonotype has only a few counts. The gene calls are TRBV6-2 or TRBV6-3 and TRBJ1-5; D gene unclear. Germline V gene data show CDR1 as MNHEY and CDR2 as SVGEGT. CDR3 length: 13 amino acids. The germline V and J ends were trimmed by 7 bases and 0 bases, with 7 bases remaining between them. CDR3 coding DNA: TGTGCCAGCATTGATAATAGCAATCAGCCCCAGCATTTT. Protein sequence: CASIDNSNQPQHF.

The genes are TRBV12-3 or TRBV12-4 and TRBJ2-3; TRBD2 agrees at 8 bases. The CDR3 covers 15 residues. Losses at the gene ends were 3 bases for V and 3 bases for J; bases not matched to a gene: 5. The CDR3 DNA is TGTGCCAGCAGTTTTACGGGAGGGCGGACAGATACGCAGTATTTT. Translating gives CASSFTGGRTDTQYF.

The chain is built from TRBV6-1 and TRBJ1-3; tentative D call: TRBD1 (6 bases). Germline CDR1 is MNHNS and CDR2 is SASEGT. The CDR3 totals 16 residues. Trimming removed 4 bases at V and 0 bases at J, with 13 bases between. CDR3 DNA sequence: TGTGCCAGCAGTGTTTGGGACACCCTCTCTGGAAACACCATATATTTT. The encoded protein is CASSVWDTLSGNTIYF.

For this clonotype: One end of the junction is discordant with germline, which a read error may explain. The chain uses TRBV7-9 and TRBJ1-2; D is undetermined. This CDR3 is 14 amino acids long. Per the germline V gene, CDR1 is SEHNR and CDR2 is FQNEAQ (reference sequence). The CDR3: CASSLAGKGDGHTF. Here the CDR3 DNA reads TGTGCCAGCAGCTTAGCAGGGAAAGGCGATGGCCACACCTTC.

The table lists this clonotype with a few counts. The gene calls are TRBV6-5 and TRBJ1-2, with unresolved D. CDR3 size: 15 residues. Between the trimmed V and J ends, which lost 5 bases and 8 bases, there was a span of 21 bases. The V gene's germline CDR1 is MNHEY and CDR2 SVGAGI. This chain's CDR3 is CASSQETPKGSGYTF. As DNA, the CDR3 is TGTGCCAGCAGTCAAGAAACCCCGAAGGGTAGCGGCTACACCTTC.

The V and J genes are TRBV12-3 or TRBV12-4 and TRBJ2-3, with TRBD2 matching over 8 bases. The J segment lost 14 bases and the V segment lost 4 bases, leaving 8 bases of the junction unmatched. The CDR3 is 12 residues long. In DNA, the CDR3 is TGTGCCAGCAGTTCCCCGTGGGCGGGGGGGTATTTT. Protein product: CASSSPWAGGYF.

This clonotype was seen just once. The chain has TRBV10-3 and TRBJ2-1, with D perhaps given as TRBD1 or TRBD2 (5 bases each). V lost 0 bases to trimming and J lost 7 bases, with 13 bases between them. This CDR3 spans 15 amino acids. Germline CDR1 is ENHRY and CDR2 is SYGVKD. The CDR3, as DNA: TGTGCCATCAGTGAGTCGATTTCAGGGACGAATGAGCAGTTCTTC. Encoded protein: CAISESISGTNEQFF.

This chain joins TRBV6-2 or TRBV6-3 and TRBJ1-2, with 7 positions matching TRBD1. This CDR3 comprises 14 residues. The trim removed 7 bases at V and 2 bases at J, leaving 7 bases unmatched. Germline values: CDR1 MNHEY, CDR2 SVGEGT. The CDR3 DNA sequence: TGTGCCAGCACCTGGACGACAGGGAACTATGGCTACACCTTC. Protein: CASTWTTGNYGYTF.

With regard to this clonotype: Lacking the conserved final phenylalanine or tryptophan, this CDR3 likely reflects a read error. The J gene is TRBJ1-1, the V gene TRBV7-6, with 7 bases that match TRBD1. Germline V CDR1 and CDR2: SGHVS, FNYEAQ. CDR3 size: 15 residues. Unmatched junction bases numbered 8, after V lost 2 bases and J lost 5 bases. The CDR3: CASSLWAGGGTEAFL. In DNA, the CDR3 is TGTGCCAGCAGCTTATGGGCAGGGGGTGGAACTGAAGCTTTCTTG.

The chain recombines TRBV5-1 with TRBJ2-7, with D perhaps TRBD1 or TRBD2 (5 bases each). The CDR3 length is 15 residues. CDR1 and CDR2 from the germline V gene are SGHRS and YFSETQ. Trimming removed 1 base at V and 3 bases at J, with 14 bases between. The CDR3 spells CASSLRGRGVYEQYF. For the CDR3, the DNA is TGCGCCAGCAGCTTGAGGGGACGGGGAGTCTACGAGCAGTACTTC. Variable domain in full (rest from reference TRBV5-1 and TRBJ2-7): KAGVTQTPRYLIKTRGQQVTLSCSPISGHRSVSWYQQTPGQGLQFLFEYFSETQRNKGNFPGRFSGRQFSNSRSEMNVSTLELGDSALYLCASSLRGRGVYEQYFGPGTRLTVT.

This chain links TRBV7-3 with TRBJ1-2, with TRBD1 identical over 7 bases. V was clipped by 0 bases and J by 2 bases; unmatched bases: 3. This CDR3 is 15 amino acids long. Per germline, CDR1 SGHTA and CDR2 FQGTGA. The CDR3 nucleotides read TGTGCCAGCAGCTTAACGACAGGGCCGAACTATGGCTACACCTTC. Translated: CASSLTTGPNYGYTF.

The rearrangement links TRBV12-3 or TRBV12-4 to TRBJ2-7, with D possibly called TRBD1 or TRBD2 (5 bases each). The CDR3 has 15 residues. V lost 6 bases, J lost 2 bases, and 17 bases lay in between. The CDR3 protein is CASRSSTGTTYEQYF. CDR3 coding DNA: TGTGCCAGCAGATCGTCCACCGGGACCACCTACGAGCAGTACTTC.

The chain couples TRBV20-1 to TRBJ2-1, with 8 bases aligning to TRBD2. J was trimmed by 7 bases and V by 1 base; bases with no gene match: 6. The CDR3 is made up of 14 amino acids. Per germline, CDR1 DFQATT and CDR2 SNEGSKA (reference sequence). Here the CDR3 DNA reads TGCAGTGCTAGAGCGGGAGGGCCTTTGAATGAGCAGTTCTTC. It is translated as CSARAGGPLNEQFF.

This clonotype was seen a few times. The chain couples TRBV4-2 to TRBJ2-1, with 9 bases aligning to TRBD2. The CDR3 runs 17 residues. Germline values: CDR1 LGHNA, CDR2 YNFKEQ. V trimming: 1 base; J trimming: 7 bases; junction bases outside the gene matches: 11. The CDR3 coding sequence is TGTGCCAGCAGCCAAGCGGTTGGAATAGCGGGAGTAAATGAGCAGTTCTTC. Translation gives CASSQAVGIAGVNEQFF.

This clonotype was picked up a small number of times. The genes are TRBV29-1 and TRBJ2-7, with D possibly TRBD1 on 5 matching bases. This CDR3 spans 11 amino acids. Germline V gives CDR1 SQVTM, CDR2 ANQGSEA. The V gene lost 3 bases and the J gene lost 5 bases, with 8 bases spanning the gap. The CDR3 sequence: CSVDVGDEQYF. CDR3 DNA: TGCAGCGTTGATGTAGGGGACGAGCAGTACTTC.

The CDR3 loop is CASSDVGANTDTQYF. In nucleotides, the CDR3 is TGTGCCAGCAGTGATGTAGGGGCTAACACAGATACGCAGTATTTT. The chain employs TRBV2 and TRBJ2-3, with a tentative D call TRBD1 (5 bases). Germline loops: CDR1 SNHLY, CDR2 FYNNEI. Trimming cost V 3 bases and J 2 bases, with 12 bases left between them. The CDR3 contains 15 residues.

The CDR3: CASSDQAGTAYNEQFF. The CDR3 coding sequence is TGCGCCAGCAGTGACCAAGCAGGGACGGCCTACAATGAGCAGTTCTTC. The J gene is TRBJ2-1, the V gene TRBV10-1; D might be TRBD1 or TRBD2, each matching 5 bases. The ends were cut back, 3 bases at V and 2 bases at J, with 14 bases in the middle. Germline-derived CDR1 and CDR2 are WNHNN and SYGVQD (reference sequence). There are 16 residues in the CDR3.

This clonotype was picked up a small number of times. The chain links TRBV7-9 to TRBJ1-2, with 8 bases fitting TRBD1. Germline CDR1 is SEHNR and CDR2 is FQNEAQ (reference sequence). The CDR3 runs 13 residues. V lost 8 bases, J lost 7 bases, and 9 bases stayed unmatched. CDR3 region: CASLGGQAGGYTF. The CDR3 DNA follows: TGTGCCAGCTTGGGGGGACAGGCGGGTGGCTACACCTTC.

This clonotype was detected only a few times. The rearrangement links TRBV29-1 to TRBJ2-3; D ambiguous. CDR1 SQVTM and CDR2 ANQGSEA come from the germline V gene. Deletions cut 4 bases from V and 1 base from J, with 3 bases between. This CDR3 is built from 11 residues. The CDR3 nucleotides read TGCAGCGTTGGCGGCACAGATACGCAGTATTTT. This translates into CSVGGTDTQYF.